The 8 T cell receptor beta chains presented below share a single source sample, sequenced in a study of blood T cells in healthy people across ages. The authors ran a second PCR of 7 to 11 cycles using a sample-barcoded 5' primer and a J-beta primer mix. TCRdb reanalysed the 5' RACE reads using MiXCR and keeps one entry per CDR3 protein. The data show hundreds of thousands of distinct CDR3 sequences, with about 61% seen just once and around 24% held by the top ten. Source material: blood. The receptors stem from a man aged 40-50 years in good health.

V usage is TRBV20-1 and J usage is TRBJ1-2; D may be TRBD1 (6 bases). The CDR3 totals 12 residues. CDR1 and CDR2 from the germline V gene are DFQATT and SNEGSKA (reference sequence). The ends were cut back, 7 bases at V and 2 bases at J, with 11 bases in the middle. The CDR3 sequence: CSVRTENYGYTF. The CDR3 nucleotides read TGCAGTGTTCGGACAGAGAACTATGGCTACACCTTC.

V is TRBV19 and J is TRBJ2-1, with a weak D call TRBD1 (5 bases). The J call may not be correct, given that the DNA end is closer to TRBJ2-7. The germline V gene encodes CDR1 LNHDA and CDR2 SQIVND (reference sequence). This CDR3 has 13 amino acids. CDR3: CATSTASYNEQYF. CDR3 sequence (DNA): TGTGCCACCTCGACAGCATCCTACAATGAGCAGTACTTC.

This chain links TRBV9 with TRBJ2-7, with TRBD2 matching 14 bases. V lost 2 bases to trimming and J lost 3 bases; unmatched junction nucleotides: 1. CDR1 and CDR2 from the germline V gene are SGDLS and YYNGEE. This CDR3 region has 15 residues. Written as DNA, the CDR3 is TGTGCCAGCAGCGTGGGACTAGCGGGAGTCTACGAGCAGTACTTC. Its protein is CASSVGLAGVYEQYF.

The CDR3 loop reads CAISPGGSEAFF. The DNA of the CDR3 is TGTGCCATCAGTCCTGGGGGCTCCGAAGCTTTCTTT. This rearrangement joins TRBV10-3 to TRBJ1-1; D possibly corresponds to TRBD1 (6 bases). From germline, CDR1 is ENHRY and CDR2 SYGVKD. The CDR3 length is 12 residues. Trimming cost V 5 bases and J 8 bases, with 12 bases left between them.

The CDR3 reads CASSQDSRQGPFF. CDR3 DNA sequence: TGTGCCAGCAGCCAAGATTCTCGGCAGGGCCCGTTCTTC. V and J are TRBV4-2 and TRBJ2-1; D is perhaps TRBD1 (5 bases). The CDR3 is 13 amino acids. Germline CDR1 and CDR2: LGHNA and YNFKEQ. V shed 0 bases and J shed 15 bases, with 15 bases lying between them.

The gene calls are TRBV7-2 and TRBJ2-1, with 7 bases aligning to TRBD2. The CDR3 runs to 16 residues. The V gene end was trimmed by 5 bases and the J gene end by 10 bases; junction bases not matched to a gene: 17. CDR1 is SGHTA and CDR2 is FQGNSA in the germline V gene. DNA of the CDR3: TGTGCCAGCAGCCCACTAGCGAGGCAAATCCCGGGGGAGCAGTTCTTC. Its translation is CASSPLARQIPGEQFF.

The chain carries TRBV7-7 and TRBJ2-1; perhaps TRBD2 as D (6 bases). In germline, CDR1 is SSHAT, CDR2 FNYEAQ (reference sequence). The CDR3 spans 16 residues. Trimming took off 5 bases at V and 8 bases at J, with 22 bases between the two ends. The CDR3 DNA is TGTGCCAGCAGCGCTCGACCGGGAGCCACCAGCGATGAGCAGTTCTTC. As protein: CASSARPGATSDEQFF.

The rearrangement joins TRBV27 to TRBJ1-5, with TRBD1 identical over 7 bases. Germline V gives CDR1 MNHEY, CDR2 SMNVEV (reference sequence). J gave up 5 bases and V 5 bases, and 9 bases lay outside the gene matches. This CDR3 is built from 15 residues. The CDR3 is CASSQDRDSDQPQHF. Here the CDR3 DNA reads TGTGCCAGCAGTCAGGACCGGGACAGCGATCAGCCCCAGCATTTT.